These 13 T cell receptor beta chains originate from one sample sequenced in a study of Ad26.COV2.S vaccination and SARS-CoV-2 variants. The treatment: roughly 20 received Ad26.COV2.S at low or high dose, single or two shots; five or six received placebo; per-sample allocation not given. It was on day 63 after the first vaccine or placebo injection that samples were taken. The assay was immunoSEQ multiplex PCR, and TCRdb's table has in-frame clones only and misses some. Seen here are approximately 420,000 clones, approximately 90% observed once, and the top ten hold roughly 4%. The sequencing here drew on peripheral blood, taken in a trial of Ad26.COV2.S vaccine versus placebo. Source of these receptors: a person between 18 and 65 years old who received the Ad26.COV2.S COVID-19 vaccine or a placebo.

The V and J genes are TRBV12-3 or TRBV12-4 and TRBJ1-2; D may be TRBD1 (5 bases). This CDR3 contains 13 residues. Trimming removed 8 bases from V and 3 bases from J, with 13 bases in between. The CDR3 loop is CASWAGGDYGYTF. The CDR3 DNA sequence: TGTGCCAGCTGGGCGGGGGGGGACTATGGCTACACCTTC.

In this sample, this clone turned up once. The genes are TRBV3-1 (or the pseudogene TRBV3-2) and TRBJ1-1; D is undetermined. V lost 2 bases and J lost 1, with 11 bases in between. The CDR3 is 15 residues long. The germline CDR1 and CDR2 sequences are LGHDT and YNNKEL (reference sequence). The CDR3: CASSQMASGNTEAFF. The CDR3, as DNA: TGTGCCAGCAGCCAAATGGCCTCGGGGAACACTGAAGCTTTCTTT.

This clone was observed a single time. J is TRBJ1-5 and V is TRBV3-1 (or the pseudogene TRBV3-2), with 10 bases aligning to TRBD1. Per the germline V gene, CDR1 is LGHDT and CDR2 is YNNKEL (reference sequence). V trimming: 2 bases; J trimming: 7 bases; junction bases outside the gene matches: 8. The CDR3 has 16 residues. The CDR3 DNA is TGTGCCAGCAGCCAACCGAGACAGGGGGCAAAGCAGCCCCAGCATTTT. Its protein product is CASSQPRQGAKQPQHF.

The chain joins TRBV27 to TRBJ1-2; no clear D. V lost 4 bases to trimming and J lost 3 bases, with 9 bases between them. Germline values: CDR1 MNHEY, CDR2 SMNVEV (reference sequence). The CDR3 sequence is 13 residues long. CDR3 sequence reads: CASSSGFDYGYTF. The CDR3 DNA reads as TGTGCCAGCAGTTCTGGGTTTGACTATGGCTACACCTTC.

The genes are TRBV3-1 (or the pseudogene TRBV3-2) and TRBJ1-5, with unresolved D. V was pared by 1 base and J by 11 bases, with 15 bases between. This CDR3 is 14 amino acids long. Germline assignment: CDR1 LGHDT and CDR2 YNNKEL (reference sequence). The DNA for the CDR3 is TGTGCCAGCAGCCAAGGCCAGGACCCCAAGACCCAGCATTTT. It codes for CASSQGQDPKTQHF.

CDR3 nucleotides: TGTGCCAGCAGTTTAAGGGTGAAATCCACTGAAGCTTTCTTT. The encoded protein is CASSLRVKSTEAFF. This sequence joins TRBV28 and TRBJ1-1; D gene unclear. The CDR3 has 14 amino acids. The germline V and J ends were trimmed by 2 bases and 4 bases, with 11 bases remaining between them. The germline CDR1 and CDR2 sequences are MDHEN and SYDVKM. Combining the CDR3 with reference TRBV28 and TRBJ1-1 gives the whole variable domain DVKVTQSSRYLVKRTGEKVFLECVQDMDHENMFWYRQDPGLGLRLIYFSYDVKMKEKGDIPEGYSVSREKKERFSLILESASTNQTSMYLCASSLRVKSTEAFFGQGTRLTVV.

This clone has only one observation. V and J are TRBV28 and TRBJ2-3; 11 nucleotides match TRBD1. This CDR3 is 17 amino acids long. J gave up 2 bases and V 2 bases, and 6 bases lay outside the gene matches. Germline V gives CDR1 MDHEN, CDR2 SYDVKM. The CDR3 reads CASSLILGQGATDTQYF. Here the CDR3 DNA reads TGTGCCAGCAGTTTAATACTTGGACAGGGGGCCACAGATACGCAGTATTTT.

The V gene is TRBV4-3, the J gene TRBJ1-4; no clear D gene. V lost 4 bases and J 6 bases, leaving 12 bases between the germline ends. The germline V gene has CDR1 LGHNA and CDR2 YSLEER. The CDR3 spans 14 residues. CDR3 protein: CASSPVGYDEKLFF. In DNA form, the CDR3 reads TGCGCCAGCAGCCCAGTAGGGTACGATGAAAAACTGTTTTTT.

The J gene is TRBJ1-1, the V gene TRBV6-5; D gene uncertain. Between the trimmed V and J ends, which lost 5 bases and 5 bases, there was a span of 12 bases. This CDR3 region has 13 residues. Per germline, CDR1 MNHEY and CDR2 SVGAGI. The CDR3 coding sequence is TGTGCCAGCAGTAGCCGTTCGGAGACTGAAGCTTTCTTT. Residues: CASSSRSETEAFF.

The genes are TRBV7-9 and TRBJ2-3; 7 bases are a match to TRBD2. The CDR3 extends over 18 amino acids. Trimming at V came to 5 bases and at J to 4 bases, leaving 18 bases not matched to a gene. Germline CDR1 SEHNR, CDR2 FQNEAQ (reference sequence). The CDR3 spells CASSLRLAYGPGPDTQYF. CDR3 nucleotide sequence: TGTGCCAGCAGCCTCAGACTAGCATACGGCCCCGGCCCAGATACGCAGTATTTT.

This chain links TRBV12-3 or TRBV12-4 with TRBJ1-2; D unresolved. The V end was cut by 0 bases, the J end by 8 bases, with 4 bases between. This CDR3 is built from 11 residues. CDR3 loop: CASSLAGGYTF. CDR3 nucleotide sequence: TGTGCCAGCAGTTTAGCCGGCGGCTACACCTTC.

This clone has only one observation. The CDR3 here is CASSGQQTYEQYF. As DNA, the CDR3 is TGTGCCTCGTCCGGACAGCAAACCTACGAGCAGTACTTC. The V call is TRBV30, the J call TRBJ2-7; D is perhaps TRBD1 (6 bases). This CDR3 spans 13 amino acids. V lost 7 bases to trimming and J lost 2 bases, with 15 bases between them. From germline, CDR1 is GTSNPN and CDR2 SVGIG (reference sequence).

The chain carries TRBV10-3 and TRBJ2-7; tentative D call: TRBD2 (6 bases). Looked up from germline, CDR1 is ENHRY and CDR2 is SYGVKD. V gave up 1 base and J gave up 0 bases, with 13 bases separating them. The CDR3 sequence is 16 residues long. The CDR3 loop reads CAISEYRRGRSYEQYF. The CDR3 DNA reads TGTGCCATCAGTGAGTATAGGCGGGGACGCTCCTACGAGCAGTACTTC.